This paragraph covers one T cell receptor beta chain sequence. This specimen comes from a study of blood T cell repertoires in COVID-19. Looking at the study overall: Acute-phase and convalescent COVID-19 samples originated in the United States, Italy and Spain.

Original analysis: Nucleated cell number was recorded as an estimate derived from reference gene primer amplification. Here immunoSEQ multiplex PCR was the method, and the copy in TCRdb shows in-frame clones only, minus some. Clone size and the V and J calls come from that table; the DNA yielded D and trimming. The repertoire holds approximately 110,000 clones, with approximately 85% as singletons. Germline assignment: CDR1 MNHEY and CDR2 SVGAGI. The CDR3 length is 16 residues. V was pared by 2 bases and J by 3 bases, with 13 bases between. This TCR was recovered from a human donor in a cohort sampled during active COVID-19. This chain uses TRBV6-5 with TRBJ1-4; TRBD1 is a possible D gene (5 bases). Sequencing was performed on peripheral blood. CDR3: CASSYEGLGANEKLFF. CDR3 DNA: TGTGCCAGCAGTTACGAAGGATTAGGGGCTAATGAAAAACTGTTTTTT.